This TCR beta chain was sequenced in a study of spatial heterogeneity in lung cancer. Specified time point: sample taken at primary tumor resection. V gave up 3 bases and J gave up 0 bases; unmatched junction bases: 10. The CDR3 consists of 18 residues. In germline, CDR1 is SGHRS, CDR2 YFSETQ. TCRdb processed the 5' RACE reads anew with MiXCR; each CDR3 protein has one entry. The sample contains about 44,000 distinct CDR3 sequences, roughly an eighth of which appear only once. The sequence derives from a male donor with early-stage non-small cell lung cancer. Source: PBMCs, taken at surgery. The rearrangement links TRBV5-1 to TRBJ2-1; 9 bases fit TRBD2. The CDR3 nucleotides are TGCGCCAGCAGCTCAGGTCGGAGCGGGGGGATCTCCTACAATGAGCAGTTCTTC. Amino acids: CASSSGRSGGISYNEQFF.